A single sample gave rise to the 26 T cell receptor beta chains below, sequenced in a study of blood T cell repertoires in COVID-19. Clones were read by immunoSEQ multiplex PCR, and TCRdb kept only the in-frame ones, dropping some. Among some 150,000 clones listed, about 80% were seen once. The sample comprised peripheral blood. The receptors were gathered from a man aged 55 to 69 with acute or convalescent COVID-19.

The CDR3 DNA sequence: TGTGCCAGCAGCGCTGGGACAGGGGTATCAGGGCAGCCCCAGCATTTT. This encodes CASSAGTGVSGQPQHF. This rearrangement joins TRBV9 to TRBJ1-5; TRBD1 matches 10 bases. The junction had 10 bases not matched to a gene; V was cut back by 3 bases and J by 7 bases. Germline V CDR1 and CDR2: SGDLS, YYNGEE. CDR3 length: 16 amino acids.

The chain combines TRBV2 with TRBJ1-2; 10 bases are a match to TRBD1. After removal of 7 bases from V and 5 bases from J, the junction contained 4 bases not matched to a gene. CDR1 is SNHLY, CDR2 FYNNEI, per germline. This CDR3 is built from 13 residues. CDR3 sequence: CASNGDRGYGYTF. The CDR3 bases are TGTGCCAGCAATGGGGACAGGGGTTATGGCTACACCTTC.

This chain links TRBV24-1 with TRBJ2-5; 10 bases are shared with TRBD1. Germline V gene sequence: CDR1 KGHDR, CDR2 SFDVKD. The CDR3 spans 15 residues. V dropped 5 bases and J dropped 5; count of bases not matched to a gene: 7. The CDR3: CATSVGTGVRETQYF. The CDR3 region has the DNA TGTGCCACCAGTGTAGGGACAGGGGTGCGGGAGACCCAGTACTTC.

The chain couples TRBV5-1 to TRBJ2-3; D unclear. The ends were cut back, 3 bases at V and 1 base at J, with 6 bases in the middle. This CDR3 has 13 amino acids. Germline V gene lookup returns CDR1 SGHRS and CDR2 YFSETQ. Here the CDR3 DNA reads TGCGCCAGCAGCTCAACGGGCACAGATACGCAGTATTTT. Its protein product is CASSSTGTDTQYF.

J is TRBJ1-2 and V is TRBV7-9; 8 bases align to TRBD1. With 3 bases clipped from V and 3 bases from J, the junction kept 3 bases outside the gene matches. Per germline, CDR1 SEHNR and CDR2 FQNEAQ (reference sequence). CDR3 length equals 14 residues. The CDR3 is CASSLAGGDYGYTF. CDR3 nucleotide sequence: TGTGCCAGCAGCTTGGCAGGGGGCGACTATGGCTACACCTTC.

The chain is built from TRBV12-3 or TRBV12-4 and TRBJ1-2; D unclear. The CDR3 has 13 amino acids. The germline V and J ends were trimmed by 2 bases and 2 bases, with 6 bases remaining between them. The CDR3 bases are TGTGCCAGCAGTTTAAGGGAGAACTATGGCTACACCTTC. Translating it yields CASSLRENYGYTF.

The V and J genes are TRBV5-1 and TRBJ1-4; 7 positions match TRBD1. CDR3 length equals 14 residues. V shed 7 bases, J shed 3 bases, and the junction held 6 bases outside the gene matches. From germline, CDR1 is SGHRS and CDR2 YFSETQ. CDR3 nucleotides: TGCGCCAGCGGAGAGGGGGCCTCTAATGAAAAACTGTTTTTT. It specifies CASGEGASNEKLFF.

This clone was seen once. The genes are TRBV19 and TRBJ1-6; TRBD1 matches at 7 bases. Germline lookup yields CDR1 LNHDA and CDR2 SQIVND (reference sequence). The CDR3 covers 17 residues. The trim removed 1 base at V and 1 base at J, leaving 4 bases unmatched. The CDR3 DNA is TGTGCCAGTAGTATAGGACAGGGAACATCCTATAATTCACCCCTCCACTTT. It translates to CASSIGQGTSYNSPLHF.

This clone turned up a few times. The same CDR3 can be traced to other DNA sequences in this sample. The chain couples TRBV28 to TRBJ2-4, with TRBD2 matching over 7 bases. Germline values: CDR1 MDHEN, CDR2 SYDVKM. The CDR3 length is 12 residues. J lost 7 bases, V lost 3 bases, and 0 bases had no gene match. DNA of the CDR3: TGTGCCAGCAGTTTGGGGGGGAACATTCAGTACTTC. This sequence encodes CASSLGGNIQYF.

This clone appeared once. The CDR3 DNA sequence: TGTGCCAGCAGCTTGGAACCGGGAAACACTGAAGCTTTCTTT. It encodes CASSLEPGNTEAFF. The chain employs TRBV5-6 and TRBJ1-1; D is ambiguous. The CDR3 spans 14 residues. V was clipped by 0 bases and J by 2 bases, with 8 bases between them. Germline V gene data show CDR1 as SGHDT and CDR2 as YYEEEE.

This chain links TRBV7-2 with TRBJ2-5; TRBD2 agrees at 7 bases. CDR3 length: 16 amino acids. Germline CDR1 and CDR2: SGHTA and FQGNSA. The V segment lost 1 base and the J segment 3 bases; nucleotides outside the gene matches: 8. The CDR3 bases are TGTGCCAGCAGCTTAGTCGGGACTACACCCGAAGAGACCCAGTACTTC. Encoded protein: CASSLVGTTPEETQYF.

CDR3 nucleotide sequence: TGTGCCAGCAGCCAAGACCGCGCGGGGTCCTCCGGGGAGCTGTTTTTT. It codes for CASSQDRAGSSGELFF. The chain is built from TRBV4-2 and TRBJ2-2, with D possibly being TRBD2 (6 bases). CDR3 length: 16 amino acids. CDR1 and CDR2 from the germline V gene are LGHNA and YNFKEQ. V lost 0 bases, J lost 6 bases, and 14 bases lay in between.

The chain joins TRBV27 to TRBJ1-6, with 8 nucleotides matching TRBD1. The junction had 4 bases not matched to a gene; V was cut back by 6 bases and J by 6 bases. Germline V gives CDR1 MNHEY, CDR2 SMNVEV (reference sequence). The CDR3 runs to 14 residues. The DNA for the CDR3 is TGTGCCAGCAGGTTCAGGGGGCCTAATTCACCCCTCCACTTT. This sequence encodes CASRFRGPNSPLHF.

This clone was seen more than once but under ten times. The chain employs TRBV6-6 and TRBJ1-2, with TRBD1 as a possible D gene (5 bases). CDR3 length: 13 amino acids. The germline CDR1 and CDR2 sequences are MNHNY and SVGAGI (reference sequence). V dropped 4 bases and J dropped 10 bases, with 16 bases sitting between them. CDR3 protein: CASSSRGTGPYTF. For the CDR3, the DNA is TGTGCCAGCAGTTCTAGGGGAACTGGGCCCTACACCTTC.

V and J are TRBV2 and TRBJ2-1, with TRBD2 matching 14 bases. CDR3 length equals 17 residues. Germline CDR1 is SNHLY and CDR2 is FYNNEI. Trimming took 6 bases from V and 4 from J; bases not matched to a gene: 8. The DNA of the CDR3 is TGTGCCAGCAGGACCGGGACTAGCGGGAGTAAGTACAATGAGCAGTTCTTC. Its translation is CASRTGTSGSKYNEQFF. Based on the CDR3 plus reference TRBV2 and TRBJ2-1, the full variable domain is EPEVTQTPSHQVTQMGQEVILRCVPISNHLYFYWYRQILGQKVEFLVSFYNNEISEKSEIFDDQFSVERPDGSNFTLKIRSTKLEDSAMYFCASRTGTSGSKYNEQFFGPGTRLTVL.

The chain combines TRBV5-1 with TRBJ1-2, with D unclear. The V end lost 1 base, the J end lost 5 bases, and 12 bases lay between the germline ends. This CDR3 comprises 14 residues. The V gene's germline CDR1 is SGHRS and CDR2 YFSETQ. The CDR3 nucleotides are TGCGCCAGCAGCTTGCAAACAGCTCAGTATGGCTACACCTTC. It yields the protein CASSLQTAQYGYTF.

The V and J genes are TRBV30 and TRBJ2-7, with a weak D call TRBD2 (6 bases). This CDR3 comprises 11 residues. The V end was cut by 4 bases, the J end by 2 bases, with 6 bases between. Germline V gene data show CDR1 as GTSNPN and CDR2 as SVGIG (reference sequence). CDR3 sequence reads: CAWTGAYEQYF. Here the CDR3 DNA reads TGTGCCTGGACGGGGGCCTACGAGCAGTACTTC.

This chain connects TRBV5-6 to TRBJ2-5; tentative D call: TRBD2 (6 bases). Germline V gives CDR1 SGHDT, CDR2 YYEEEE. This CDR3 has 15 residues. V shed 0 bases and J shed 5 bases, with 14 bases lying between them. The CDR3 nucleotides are TGTGCCAGCAGCTTGGTTGCGGGATACGGGGAGACCCAGTACTTC. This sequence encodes CASSLVAGYGETQYF. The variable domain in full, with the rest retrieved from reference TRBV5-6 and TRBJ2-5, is DAGVTQSPTHLIKTRGQQVTLRCSPKSGHDTVSWYQQALGQGPQFIFQYYEEEERQRGNFPDRFSGHQFPNYSSELNVNALLLGDSALYLCASSLVAGYGETQYFGPGTRLLVL.

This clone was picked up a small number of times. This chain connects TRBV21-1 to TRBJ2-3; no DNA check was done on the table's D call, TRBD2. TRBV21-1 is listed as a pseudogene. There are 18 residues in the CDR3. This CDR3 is CASSNSLEGKTGTDTQYF. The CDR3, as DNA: TGTGCCAGCAGCAATTCTCTGGAGGGAAAAACGGGCACAGATACGCAGTATTTT.

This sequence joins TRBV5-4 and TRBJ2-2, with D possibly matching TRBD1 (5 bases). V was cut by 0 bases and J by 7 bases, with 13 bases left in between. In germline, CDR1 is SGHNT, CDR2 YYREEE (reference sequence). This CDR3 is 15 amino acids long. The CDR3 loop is CASSLDRLSGGELFF. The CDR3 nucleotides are TGTGCCAGCAGCTTGGACAGGCTTAGTGGCGGGGAGCTGTTTTTT. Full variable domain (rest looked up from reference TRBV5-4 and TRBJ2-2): ETGVTQSPTHLIKTRGQQVTLRCSSQSGHNTVSWYQQALGQGPQFIFQYYREEENGRGNFPPRFSGLQFPNYSSELNVNALELDDSALYLCASSLDRLSGGELFFGEGSRLTVL.

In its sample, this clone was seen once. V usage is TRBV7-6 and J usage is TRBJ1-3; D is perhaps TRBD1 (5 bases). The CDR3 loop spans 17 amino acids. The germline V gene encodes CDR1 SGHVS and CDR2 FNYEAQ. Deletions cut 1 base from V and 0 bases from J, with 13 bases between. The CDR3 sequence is CASSLVRAAASGNTIYF. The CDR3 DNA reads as TGTGCCAGCAGCTTAGTCAGGGCAGCCGCCTCTGGAAACACCATATATTTT.

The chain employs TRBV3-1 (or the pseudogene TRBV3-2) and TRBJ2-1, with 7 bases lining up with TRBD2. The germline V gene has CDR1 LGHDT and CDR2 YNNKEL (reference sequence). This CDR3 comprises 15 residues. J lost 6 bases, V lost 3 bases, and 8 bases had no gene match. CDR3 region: CASSQGREIFNEQFF. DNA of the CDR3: TGTGCCAGCAGCCAGGGGCGGGAGATTTTCAATGAGCAGTTCTTC.

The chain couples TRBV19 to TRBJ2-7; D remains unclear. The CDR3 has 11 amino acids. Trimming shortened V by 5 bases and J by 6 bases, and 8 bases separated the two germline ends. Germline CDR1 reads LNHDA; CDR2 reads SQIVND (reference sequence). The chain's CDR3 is CASSSRREQYF. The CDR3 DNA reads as TGTGCCAGTAGTTCTAGACGCGAGCAGTACTTC.

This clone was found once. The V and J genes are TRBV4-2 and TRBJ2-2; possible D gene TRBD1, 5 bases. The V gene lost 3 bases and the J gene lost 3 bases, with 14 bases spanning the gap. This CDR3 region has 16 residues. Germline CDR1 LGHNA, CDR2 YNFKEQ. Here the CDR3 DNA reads TGTGCCAGCAGCCAGGGGCTTTTTTTTGACACCGGGGAGCTGTTTTTT. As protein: CASSQGLFFDTGELFF.

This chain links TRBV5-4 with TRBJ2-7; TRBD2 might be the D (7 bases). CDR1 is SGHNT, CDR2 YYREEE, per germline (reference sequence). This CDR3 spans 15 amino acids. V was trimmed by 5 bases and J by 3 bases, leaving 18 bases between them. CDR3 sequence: CASSRRGGTNYEQYF. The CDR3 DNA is TGTGCCAGCAGTCGAAGGGGGGGGACTAACTACGAGCAGTACTTC.

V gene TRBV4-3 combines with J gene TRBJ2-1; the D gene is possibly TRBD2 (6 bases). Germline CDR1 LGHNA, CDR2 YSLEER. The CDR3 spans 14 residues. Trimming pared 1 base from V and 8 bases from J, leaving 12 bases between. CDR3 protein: CASSQGLGNDEQFF. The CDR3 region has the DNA TGCGCCAGCAGCCAAGGACTAGGAAACGATGAGCAGTTCTTC.